One sample yielded the 13 T cell receptor beta chains listed below, sequenced in a study of cytomegalovirus exposure and HLA in healthy donors. In the PCR, 60 Vbeta and 13 Jbeta primers were used. The repertoire was sequenced with immunoSEQ multiplex PCR; TCRdb's copy has only in-frame clones and lacks some. This table has roughly 220,000 clones, more than 80% appearing once. Sequenced sample: PBMCs. The receptor set was obtained from a young man in good health and CMV-seronegative.

The rearrangement joins TRBV5-1 to TRBJ2-5; tentatively, D is TRBD1 (7 bases). The J call may be in error: the DNA end matches TRBJ2-7 better. This CDR3 region has 17 residues. In germline, CDR1 is SGHRS, CDR2 YFSETQ. DNA for the CDR3: TGCGCCAGCAGCTTGGGACCTCTCCAGGGGGGTCCCTACGAGCAGTACTTC. Residues: CASSLGPLQGGPYEQYF.

The CDR3 nucleotides are TGTGCCAGCAGCTTACGGCGGGGCACAGATACGCAGTATTTT. The encoded protein is CASSLRRGTDTQYF. The chain links TRBV7-2 to TRBJ2-3; D might be TRBD2 (5 bases). The CDR3 is made up of 14 amino acids. Germline CDR1 reads SGHTA; CDR2 reads FQGNSA. V was cut by 2 bases and J by 1 base, with 7 bases left in between.

This clone came up a few times. The V and J genes are TRBV4-3 and TRBJ2-7, with 8 positions matching TRBD1. This CDR3 comprises 14 residues. Trimming removed 0 bases from V and 7 bases from J; junction bases left unmatched: 5. Looked up from germline, CDR1 is LGHNA and CDR2 is YSLEER. In DNA form, the CDR3 reads TGCGCCAGCAGCCAAGATCAGGGGGCGCCTGAGCAGTACTTC. Protein: CASSQDQGAPEQYF.

The chain joins TRBV7-8 to TRBJ2-2, with 8 bases fitting TRBD1. V lost 5 bases and J lost 6; bases outside the gene matches: 8. CDR1 is SGHVS, CDR2 FQNEAQ, per germline. CDR3 length: 15 residues. The CDR3 coding sequence is TGTGCCAGCAGCCCCCACCCGACAGGGGCCGGGGAGCTGTTTTTT. This codes for CASSPHPTGAGELFF.

V and J are TRBV6-1 and TRBJ2-4, with D possibly matching TRBD2 (5 bases). The CDR3 spans 15 residues. V was cut by 0 bases and J by 2 bases, with 8 bases left in between. Germline CDR1 MNHNS, CDR2 SASEGT. The CDR3 nucleotides are TGTGCCAGCAGTGAAGCGAGAGGGACCAAAAACATTCAGTACTTC. Translated, it gives CASSEARGTKNIQYF.

This clone has just one count. This rearrangement joins TRBV7-9 to TRBJ2-7; a weak D match, TRBD1 (6 bases). This CDR3 region has 14 residues. V shed 2 bases and J shed 5 bases, with 13 bases lying between them. Germline assignment: CDR1 SEHNR and CDR2 FQNEAQ (reference sequence). The CDR3 sequence: CASSLRGGVHEQYF. In DNA, the CDR3 is TGTGCCAGCAGCTTACGAGGGGGTGTACACGAGCAGTACTTC. The full variable domain, completed using reference TRBV7-9 and TRBJ2-7, is DTGVSQNPRHKITKRGQNVTFRCDPISEHNRLYWYRQTLGQGPEFLTYFQNEAQLEKSRLLSDRFSAERPKGSFSTLEIQRTEQGDSAMYLCASSLRGGVHEQYFGPGTRLTVT.

This sequence joins TRBV28 and TRBJ1-4; TRBD1 matches 7 bases. Germline V gene lookup returns CDR1 MDHEN and CDR2 SYDVKM. The CDR3 loop spans 15 amino acids. The J segment lost 4 bases and the V segment lost 4 bases, leaving 6 bases of the junction unmatched. The DNA of the CDR3 is TGTGCCAGCAGTTCGACAGGGTGGAGTAATGAAAAACTGTTTTTT. Translated: CASSSTGWSNEKLFF.

The chain uses TRBV2 and TRBJ2-5; 10 bases are shared with TRBD2. Unmatched junction bases numbered 10, after V lost 8 bases and J lost 1 base. The CDR3 runs 16 residues. Germline assignment: CDR1 SNHLY and CDR2 FYNNEI. CDR3 in DNA: TGTGCCAGCTTTCGAGCTAGCGGGGGACTCCAAGAGACCCAGTACTTC. Translating gives CASFRASGGLQETQYF. The full variable domain, in which reference TRBV2 and TRBJ2-5 provide the parts outside the CDR3, is EPEVTQTPSHQVTQMGQEVILRCVPISNHLYFYWYRQILGQKVEFLVSFYNNEISEKSEIFDDQFSVERPDGSNFTLKIRSTKLEDSAMYFCASFRASGGLQETQYFGPGTRLLVL.

The chain is built from TRBV2 and TRBJ1-5; weak D call: TRBD1 (5 bases). V shed 6 bases and J shed 9 bases, with 15 bases lying between them. The CDR3 sequence is 13 residues long. Germline CDR1 is SNHLY and CDR2 is FYNNEI. DNA of the CDR3: TGTGCCAGCAGCTCCAATCAGGGCCTGCCCCAGCATTTT. Amino acids: CASSSNQGLPQHF. Full variable domain (rest looked up from reference TRBV2 and TRBJ1-5): EPEVTQTPSHQVTQMGQEVILRCVPISNHLYFYWYRQILGQKVEFLVSFYNNEISEKSEIFDDQFSVERPDGSNFTLKIRSTKLEDSAMYFCASSSNQGLPQHFGDGTRLSIL.

This clone was seen only once. The chain employs TRBV7-9 and TRBJ2-3, with unresolved D. Germline CDR1 SEHNR, CDR2 FQNEAQ (reference sequence). There are 14 residues in the CDR3. Deletions cut 1 base from V and 3 bases from J, with 8 bases between. Here the CDR3 DNA reads TGTGCCAGCAGCTTAGAATCGGTAACAGATACGCAGTATTTT. Translation gives CASSLESVTDTQYF.

The chain combines TRBV19 with TRBJ2-3; TRBD1 matches 10 bases. This CDR3 comprises 13 residues. The trim removed 11 bases at V and 3 bases at J, leaving 5 bases unmatched. Per the germline V gene, CDR1 is LNHDA and CDR2 is SQIVND (reference sequence). CDR3 in DNA: TGTGCCGCCCGGGACAGGGGTACAGATACGCAGTATTTT. Translating gives CAARDRGTDTQYF. Full variable domain (remainder filled in from reference TRBV19 and TRBJ2-3): DGGITQSPKYLFRKEGQNVTLSCEQNLNHDAMYWYRQDPGQGLRLIYYSQIVNDFQKGDIAEGYSVSREKKESFPLTVTSAQKNPTAFYLCAARDRGTDTQYFGPGTRLTVL.

The chain couples TRBV5-6 to TRBJ1-3; perhaps TRBD1 as D (5 bases). The CDR3 runs 15 residues. Germline CDR1 reads SGHDT; CDR2 reads YYEEEE. Trimming took 4 bases from V and 2 from J, leaving 13 bases between them. This CDR3 is CASSPASGAGNTIYF. DNA of the CDR3: TGTGCCAGCAGCCCAGCGTCGGGGGCTGGAAACACCATATATTTT.

The sample holds one count of this clone. The chain has TRBV27 and TRBJ1-2; 9 bases map to TRBD1. The V gene end was trimmed by 6 bases and the J gene end by 4 bases; junction bases not matched to a gene: 3. This CDR3 has 13 residues. Germline loops: CDR1 MNHEY, CDR2 SMNVEV (reference sequence). The CDR3 loop is CASSTTGGYGYTF. CDR3 in DNA: TGTGCCAGCAGCACGACAGGGGGCTATGGCTACACCTTC.